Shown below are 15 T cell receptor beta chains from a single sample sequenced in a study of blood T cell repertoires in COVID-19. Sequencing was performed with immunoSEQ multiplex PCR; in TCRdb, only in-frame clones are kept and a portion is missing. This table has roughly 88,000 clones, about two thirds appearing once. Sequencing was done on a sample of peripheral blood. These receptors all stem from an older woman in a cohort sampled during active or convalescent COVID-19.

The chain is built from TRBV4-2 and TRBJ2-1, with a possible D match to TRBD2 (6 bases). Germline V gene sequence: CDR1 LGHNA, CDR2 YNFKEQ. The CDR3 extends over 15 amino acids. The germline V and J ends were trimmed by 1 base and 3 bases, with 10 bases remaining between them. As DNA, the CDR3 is TGTGCCAGCAGCCAAGGAGGCGGGGTCTACAATGAGCAGTTCTTC. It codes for CASSQGGGVYNEQFF.

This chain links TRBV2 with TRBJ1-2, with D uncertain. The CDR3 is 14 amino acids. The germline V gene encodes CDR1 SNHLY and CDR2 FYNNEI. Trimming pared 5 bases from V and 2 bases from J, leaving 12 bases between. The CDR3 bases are TGTGCCAGCAGTAGCCGAACAGTCAACTATGGCTACACCTTC. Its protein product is CASSSRTVNYGYTF.

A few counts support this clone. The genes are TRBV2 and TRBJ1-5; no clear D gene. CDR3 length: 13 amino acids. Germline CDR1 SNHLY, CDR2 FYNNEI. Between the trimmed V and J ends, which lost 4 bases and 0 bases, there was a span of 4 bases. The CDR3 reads CASSGSSNQPQHF. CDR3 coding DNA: TGTGCCAGCAGTGGCAGTAGCAATCAGCCCCAGCATTTT.

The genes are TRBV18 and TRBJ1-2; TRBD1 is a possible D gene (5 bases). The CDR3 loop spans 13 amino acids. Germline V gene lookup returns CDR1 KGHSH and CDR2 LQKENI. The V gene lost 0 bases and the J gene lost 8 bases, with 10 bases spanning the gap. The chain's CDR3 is CASSPPGGQGYTF. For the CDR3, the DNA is TGTGCCAGCTCACCACCGGGGGGTCAGGGCTACACCTTC.

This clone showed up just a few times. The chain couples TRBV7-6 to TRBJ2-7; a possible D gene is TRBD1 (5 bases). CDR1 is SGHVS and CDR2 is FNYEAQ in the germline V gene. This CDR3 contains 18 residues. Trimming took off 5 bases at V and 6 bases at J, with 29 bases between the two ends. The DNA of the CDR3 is TGTGCCAGCAGCCTAGTTCCCAGTTCCCAGGGAAGTTTTCGCGAGCAGTACTTC. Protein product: CASSLVPSSQGSFREQYF.

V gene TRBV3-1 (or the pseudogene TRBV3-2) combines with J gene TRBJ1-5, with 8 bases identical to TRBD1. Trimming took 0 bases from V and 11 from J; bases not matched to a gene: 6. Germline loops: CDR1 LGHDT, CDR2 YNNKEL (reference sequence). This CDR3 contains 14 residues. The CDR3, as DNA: TGTGCCAGCAGCCAAGAGGGACAGGCGTCTGCCCAGCATTTT. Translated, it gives CASSQEGQASAQHF.

The CDR3 DNA reads as TGTGCCAGCAGTGCAGGGGGCCCTAGCACAGATACGCAGTATTTT. As protein: CASSAGGPSTDTQYF. The chain is built from TRBV2 and TRBJ2-3, with 8 bases identical to TRBD1. CDR1 SNHLY and CDR2 FYNNEI come from the germline V gene. The CDR3 has 15 amino acids. With 4 bases clipped from V and 0 bases from J, the junction kept 3 bases outside the gene matches.

The CDR3 reads CASSLTAGGRYEQFF. The DNA of the CDR3 is TGTGCCAGCAGCTTAACGGCGGGGGGGCGCTATGAGCAGTTCTTC. The chain uses TRBV7-6 and TRBJ2-1; 9 bases line up with TRBD2. The J segment lost 8 bases and the V segment lost 2 bases, leaving 7 bases of the junction unmatched. The germline CDR1 and CDR2 sequences are SGHVS and FNYEAQ. The CDR3 is 15 amino acids.

The CDR3 spells CASSLAGVTYNEQFF. CDR3 nucleotide sequence: TGTGCCAGCAGCTTGGCGGGGGTAACTTACAATGAGCAGTTCTTC. The chain joins TRBV5-8 to TRBJ2-1, with D perhaps matching TRBD2 (6 bases). The germline V and J ends were trimmed by 0 bases and 4 bases, with 11 bases remaining between them. The CDR3 length is 15 residues. Germline CDR1 and CDR2: SGHTS and YDEGEE.

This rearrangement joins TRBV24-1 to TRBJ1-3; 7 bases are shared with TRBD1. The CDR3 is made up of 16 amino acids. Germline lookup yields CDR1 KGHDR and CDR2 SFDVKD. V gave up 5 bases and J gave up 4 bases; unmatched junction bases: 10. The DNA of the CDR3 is TGTGCCACCAGTGGATCGACAGGGAAAGACGGAAACACCATATATTTT. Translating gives CATSGSTGKDGNTIYF.

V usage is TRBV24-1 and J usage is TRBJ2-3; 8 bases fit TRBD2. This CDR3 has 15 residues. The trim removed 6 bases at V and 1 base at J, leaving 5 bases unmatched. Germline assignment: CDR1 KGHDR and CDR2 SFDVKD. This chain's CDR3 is CATSLTSEGTDTQYF. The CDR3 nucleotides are TGTGCCACCAGTCTGACTAGCGAGGGCACAGATACGCAGTATTTT.

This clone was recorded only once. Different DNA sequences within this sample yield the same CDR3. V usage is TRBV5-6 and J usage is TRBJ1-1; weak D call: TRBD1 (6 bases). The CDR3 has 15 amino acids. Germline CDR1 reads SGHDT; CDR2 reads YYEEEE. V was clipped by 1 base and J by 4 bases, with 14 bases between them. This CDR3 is CASSLTGQGGTEAFF. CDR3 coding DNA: TGTGCCAGCAGCTTGACAGGGCAAGGGGGCACTGAAGCTTTCTTT.

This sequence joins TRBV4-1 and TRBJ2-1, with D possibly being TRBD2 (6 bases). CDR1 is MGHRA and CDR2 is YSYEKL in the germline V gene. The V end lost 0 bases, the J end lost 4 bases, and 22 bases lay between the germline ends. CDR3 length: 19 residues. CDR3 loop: CASSQEAIAGTKVYNEQFF. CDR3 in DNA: TGCGCCAGCAGCCAAGAAGCGATCGCGGGGACCAAAGTTTACAATGAGCAGTTCTTC.

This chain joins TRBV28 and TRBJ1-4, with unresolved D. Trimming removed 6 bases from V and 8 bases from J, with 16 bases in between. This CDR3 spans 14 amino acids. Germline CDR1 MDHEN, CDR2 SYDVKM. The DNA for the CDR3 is TGTGCCAGCAGCCCCGGGGAGGTGAGGGAAAAACTGTTTTTT. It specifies CASSPGEVREKLFF. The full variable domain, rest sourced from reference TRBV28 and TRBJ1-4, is DVKVTQSSRYLVKRTGEKVFLECVQDMDHENMFWYRQDPGLGLRLIYFSYDVKMKEKGDIPEGYSVSREKKERFSLILESASTNQTSMYLCASSPGEVREKLFFGSGTQLSVL.

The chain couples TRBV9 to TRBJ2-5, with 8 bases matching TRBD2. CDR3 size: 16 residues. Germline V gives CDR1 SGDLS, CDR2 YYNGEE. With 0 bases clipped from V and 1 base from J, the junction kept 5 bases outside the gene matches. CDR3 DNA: TGTGCCAGCAGCGTAGCTACGGCGGGGGGCCAAGAGACCCAGTACTTC. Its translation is CASSVATAGGQETQYF.